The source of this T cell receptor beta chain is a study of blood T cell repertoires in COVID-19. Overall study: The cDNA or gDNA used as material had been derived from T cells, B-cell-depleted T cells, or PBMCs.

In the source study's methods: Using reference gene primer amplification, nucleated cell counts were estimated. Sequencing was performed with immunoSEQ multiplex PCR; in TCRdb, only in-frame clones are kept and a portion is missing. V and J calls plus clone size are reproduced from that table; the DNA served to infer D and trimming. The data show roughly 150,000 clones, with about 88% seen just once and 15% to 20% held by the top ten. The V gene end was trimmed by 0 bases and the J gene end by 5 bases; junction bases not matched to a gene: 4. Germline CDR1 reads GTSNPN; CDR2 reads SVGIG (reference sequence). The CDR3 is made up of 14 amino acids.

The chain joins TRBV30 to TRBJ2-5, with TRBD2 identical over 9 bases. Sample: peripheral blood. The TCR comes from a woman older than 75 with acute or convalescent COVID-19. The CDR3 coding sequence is TGTGCCTGGAGTGTTGCGGGGGGGCGGGAGACCCAGTACTTC. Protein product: CAWSVAGGRETQYF.